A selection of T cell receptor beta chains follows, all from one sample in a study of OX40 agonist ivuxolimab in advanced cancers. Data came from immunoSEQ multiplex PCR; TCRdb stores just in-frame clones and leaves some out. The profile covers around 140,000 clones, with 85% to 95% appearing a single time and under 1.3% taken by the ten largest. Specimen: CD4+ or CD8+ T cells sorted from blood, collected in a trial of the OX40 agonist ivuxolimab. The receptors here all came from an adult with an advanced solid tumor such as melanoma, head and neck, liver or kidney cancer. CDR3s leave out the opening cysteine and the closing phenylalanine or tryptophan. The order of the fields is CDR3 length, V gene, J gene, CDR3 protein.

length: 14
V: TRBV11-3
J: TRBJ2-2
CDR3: ASSPRDIANTGELF

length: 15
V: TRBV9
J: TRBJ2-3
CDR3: ASSPRPPGGSADTQY

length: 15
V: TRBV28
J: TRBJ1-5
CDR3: ASSSSTGAYSNQPQH

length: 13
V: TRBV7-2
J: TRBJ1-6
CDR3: ASSQGQIYNSPLH

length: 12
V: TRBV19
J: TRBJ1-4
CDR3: ASDKGQGNEKLF

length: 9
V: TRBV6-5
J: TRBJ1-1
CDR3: ASSYRTEAF

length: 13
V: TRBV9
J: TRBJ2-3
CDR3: ASSVRAGSTDTQY

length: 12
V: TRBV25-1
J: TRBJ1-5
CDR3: ASTGTGHNQPQH

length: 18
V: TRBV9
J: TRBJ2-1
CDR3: ASSVSESLGARSSYNEQF

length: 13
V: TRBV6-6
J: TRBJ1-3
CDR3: ASTTMSPTSNTIY

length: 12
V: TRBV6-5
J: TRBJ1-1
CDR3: ASSYPEGNTEAF

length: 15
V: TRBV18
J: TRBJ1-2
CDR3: ASSRDFTGLALNGYT

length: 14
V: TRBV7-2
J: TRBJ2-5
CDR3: ASSLGGLPNVETQY

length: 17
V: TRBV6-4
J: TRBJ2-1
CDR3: ASSERVGGLRLTGNEQF

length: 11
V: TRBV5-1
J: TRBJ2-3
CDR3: ASHQGVTDTQY

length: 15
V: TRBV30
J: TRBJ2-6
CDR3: ASSRPGTGTGANVLT

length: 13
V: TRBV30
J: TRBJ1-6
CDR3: AWRPPGSHNSPLH

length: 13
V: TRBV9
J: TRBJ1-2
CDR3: ASSEGPGRIYGYT

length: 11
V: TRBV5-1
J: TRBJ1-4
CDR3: ASSLLMGEKLF

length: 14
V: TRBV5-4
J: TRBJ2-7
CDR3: ASSLESGDGAYEQY

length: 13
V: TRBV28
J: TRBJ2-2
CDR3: ASSLRWGNTGELF

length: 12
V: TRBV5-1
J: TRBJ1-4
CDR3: ASRQGSAPGELF

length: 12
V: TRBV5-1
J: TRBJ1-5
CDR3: ASSWTGENQPQH

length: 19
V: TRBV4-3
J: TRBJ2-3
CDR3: ASSQVKAGGSLSLRTDTQY

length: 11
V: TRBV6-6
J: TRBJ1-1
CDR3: ASSLNRWTEAF

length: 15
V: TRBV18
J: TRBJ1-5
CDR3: ASSLSGPGRSNQPQH

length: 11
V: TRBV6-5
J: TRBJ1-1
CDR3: ASRIQAVGEAF

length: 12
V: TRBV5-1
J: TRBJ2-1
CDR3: ASSLQGGDNEQF

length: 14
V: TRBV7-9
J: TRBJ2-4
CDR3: ASSAGGSLAKNIQY

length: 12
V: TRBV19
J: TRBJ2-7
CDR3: ASSRDSQLYEQY

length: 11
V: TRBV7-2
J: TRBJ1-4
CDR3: ASSWMTGEKLF